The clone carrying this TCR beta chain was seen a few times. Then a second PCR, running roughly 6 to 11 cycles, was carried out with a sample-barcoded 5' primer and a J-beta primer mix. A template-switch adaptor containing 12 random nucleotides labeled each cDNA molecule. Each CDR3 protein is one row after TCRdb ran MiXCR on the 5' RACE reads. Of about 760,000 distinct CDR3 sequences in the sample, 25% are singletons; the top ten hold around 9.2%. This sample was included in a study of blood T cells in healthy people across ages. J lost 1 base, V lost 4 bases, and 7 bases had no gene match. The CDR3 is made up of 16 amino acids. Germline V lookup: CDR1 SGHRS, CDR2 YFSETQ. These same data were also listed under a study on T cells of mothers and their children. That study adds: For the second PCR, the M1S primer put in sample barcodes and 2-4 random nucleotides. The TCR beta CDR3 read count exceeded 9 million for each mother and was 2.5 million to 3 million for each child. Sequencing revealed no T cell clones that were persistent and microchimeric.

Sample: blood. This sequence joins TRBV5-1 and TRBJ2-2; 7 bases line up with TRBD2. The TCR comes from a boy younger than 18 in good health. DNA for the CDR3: TGCGCCAGCAGCACCGAAGGCGGGAGGAACACCGGGGAGCTGTTTTTT. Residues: CASSTEGGRNTGELFF. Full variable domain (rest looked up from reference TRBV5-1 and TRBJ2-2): KAGVTQTPRYLIKTRGQQVTLSCSPISGHRSVSWYQQTPGQGLQFLFEYFSETQRNKGNFPGRFSGRQFSNSRSEMNVSTLELGDSALYLCASSTEGGRNTGELFFGEGSRLTVL.